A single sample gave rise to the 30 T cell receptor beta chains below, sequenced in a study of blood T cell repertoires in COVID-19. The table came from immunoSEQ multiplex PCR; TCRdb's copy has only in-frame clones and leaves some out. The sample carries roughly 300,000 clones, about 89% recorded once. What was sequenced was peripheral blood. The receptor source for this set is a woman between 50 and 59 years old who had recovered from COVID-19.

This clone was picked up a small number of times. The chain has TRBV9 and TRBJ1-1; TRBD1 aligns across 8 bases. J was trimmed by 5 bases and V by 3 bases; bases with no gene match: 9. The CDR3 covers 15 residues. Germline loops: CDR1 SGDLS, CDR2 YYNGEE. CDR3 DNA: TGTGCCAGCAGCGCAGCTGGACAGGGAGGAACTGAAGCTTTCTTT. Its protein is CASSAAGQGGTEAFF.

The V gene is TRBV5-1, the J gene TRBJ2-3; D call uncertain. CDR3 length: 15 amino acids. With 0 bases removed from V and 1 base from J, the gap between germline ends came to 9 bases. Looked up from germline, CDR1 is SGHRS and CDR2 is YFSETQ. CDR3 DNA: TGCGCCAGCAGCTTGGGTTCTTTCGGCACAGATACGCAGTATTTT. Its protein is CASSLGSFGTDTQYF.

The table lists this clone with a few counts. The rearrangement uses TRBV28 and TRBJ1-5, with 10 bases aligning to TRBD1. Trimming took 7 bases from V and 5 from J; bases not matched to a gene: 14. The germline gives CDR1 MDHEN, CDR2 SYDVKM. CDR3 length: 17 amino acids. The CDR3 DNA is TGTGCCAGCACCCCGGGACAGGGGACGGGTTCGCATCAGCCCCAGCATTTT. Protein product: CASTPGQGTGSHQPQHF. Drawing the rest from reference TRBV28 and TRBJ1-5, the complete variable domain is DVKVTQSSRYLVKRTGEKVFLECVQDMDHENMFWYRQDPGLGLRLIYFSYDVKMKEKGDIPEGYSVSREKKERFSLILESASTNQTSMYLCASTPGQGTGSHQPQHFGDGTRLSIL.

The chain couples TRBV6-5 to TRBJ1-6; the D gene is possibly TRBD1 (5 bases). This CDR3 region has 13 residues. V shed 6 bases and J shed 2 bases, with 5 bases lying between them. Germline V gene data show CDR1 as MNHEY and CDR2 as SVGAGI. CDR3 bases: TGTGCCAGCAGGGGGCCCTATAATTCACCCCTCCACTTT. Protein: CASRGPYNSPLHF.

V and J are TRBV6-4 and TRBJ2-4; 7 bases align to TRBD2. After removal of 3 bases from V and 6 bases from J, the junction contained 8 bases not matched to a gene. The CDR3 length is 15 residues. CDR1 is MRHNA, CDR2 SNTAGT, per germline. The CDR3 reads CASSEGRGGRNIQYF. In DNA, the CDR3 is TGTGCCAGCAGTGAAGGACGCGGCGGGAGAAACATTCAGTACTTC.

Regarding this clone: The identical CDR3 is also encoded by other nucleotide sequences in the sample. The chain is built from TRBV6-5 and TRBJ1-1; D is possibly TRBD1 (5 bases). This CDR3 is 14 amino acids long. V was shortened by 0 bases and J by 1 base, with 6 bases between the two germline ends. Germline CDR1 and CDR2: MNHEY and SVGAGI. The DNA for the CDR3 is TGTGCCAGCAGTTACTCGGGGGGGAACACTGAAGCTTTCTTT. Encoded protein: CASSYSGGNTEAFF.

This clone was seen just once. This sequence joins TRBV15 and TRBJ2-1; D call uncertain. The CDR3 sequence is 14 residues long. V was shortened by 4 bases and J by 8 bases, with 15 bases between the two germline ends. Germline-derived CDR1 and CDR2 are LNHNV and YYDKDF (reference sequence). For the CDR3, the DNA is TGTGCCACCAGCAATCCGGTAGCCGCCTATGAGCAGTTCTTC. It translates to CATSNPVAAYEQFF. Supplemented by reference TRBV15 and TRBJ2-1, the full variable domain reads DAMVIQNPRYQVTQFGKPVTLSCSQTLNHNVMYWYQQKSSQAPKLLFHYYDKDFNNEADTPDNFQSRRPNTSFCFLDIRSPGLGDTAMYLCATSNPVAAYEQFFGPGTRLTVL.

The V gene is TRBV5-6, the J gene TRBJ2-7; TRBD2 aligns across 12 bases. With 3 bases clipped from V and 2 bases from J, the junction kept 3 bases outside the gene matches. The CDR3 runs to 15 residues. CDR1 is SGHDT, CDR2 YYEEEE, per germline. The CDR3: CASSSSSGRAYEQYF. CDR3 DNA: TGTGCCAGCAGCTCCTCTAGCGGGAGGGCCTACGAGCAGTACTTC. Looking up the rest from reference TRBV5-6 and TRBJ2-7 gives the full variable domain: DAGVTQSPTHLIKTRGQQVTLRCSPKSGHDTVSWYQQALGQGPQFIFQYYEEEERQRGNFPDRFSGHQFPNYSSELNVNALLLGDSALYLCASSSSSGRAYEQYFGPGTRLTVT.

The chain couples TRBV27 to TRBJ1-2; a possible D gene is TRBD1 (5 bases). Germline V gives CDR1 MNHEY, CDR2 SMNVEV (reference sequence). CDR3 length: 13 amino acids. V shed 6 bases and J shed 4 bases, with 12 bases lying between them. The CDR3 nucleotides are TGTGCCAGCAGGCCAACAGGCCCCTATGGCTACACCTTC. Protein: CASRPTGPYGYTF.

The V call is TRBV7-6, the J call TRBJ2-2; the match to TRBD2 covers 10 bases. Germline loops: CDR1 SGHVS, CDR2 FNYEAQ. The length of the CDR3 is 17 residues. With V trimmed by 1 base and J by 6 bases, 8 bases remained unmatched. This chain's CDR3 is CASSLGGLAGVPGELFF. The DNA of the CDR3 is TGTGCCAGCAGCTTAGGAGGCCTAGCGGGGGTCCCCGGGGAGCTGTTTTTT.

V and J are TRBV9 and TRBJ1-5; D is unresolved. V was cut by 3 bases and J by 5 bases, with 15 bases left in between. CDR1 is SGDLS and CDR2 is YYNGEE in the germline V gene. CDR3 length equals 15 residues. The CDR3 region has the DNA TGTGCCAGCAGCGCCCAATCGGGGAGCCATCAGCCCCAGCATTTT. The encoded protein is CASSAQSGSHQPQHF. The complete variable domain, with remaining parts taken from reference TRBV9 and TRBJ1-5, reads DSGVTQTPKHLITATGQRVTLRCSPRSGDLSVYWYQQSLDQGLQFLIQYYNGEERAKGNILERFSAQQFPDLHSELNLSSLELGDSALYFCASSAQSGSHQPQHFGDGTRLSIL.

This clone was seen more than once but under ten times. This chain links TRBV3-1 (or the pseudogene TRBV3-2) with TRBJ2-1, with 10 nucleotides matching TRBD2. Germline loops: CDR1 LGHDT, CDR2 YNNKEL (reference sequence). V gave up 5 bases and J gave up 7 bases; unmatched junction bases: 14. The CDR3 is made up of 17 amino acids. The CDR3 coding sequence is TGTGCCAGCAGCTTCAACGTTCTAGCGGGGGTCGCGAATGAGCAGTTCTTC. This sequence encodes CASSFNVLAGVANEQFF.

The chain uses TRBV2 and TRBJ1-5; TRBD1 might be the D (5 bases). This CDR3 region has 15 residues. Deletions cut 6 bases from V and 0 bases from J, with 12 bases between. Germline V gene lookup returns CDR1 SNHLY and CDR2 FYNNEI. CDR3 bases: TGTGCCAGCAGCCCATCGGGGGGTAGCAATCAGCCCCAGCATTTT. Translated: CASSPSGGSNQPQHF.

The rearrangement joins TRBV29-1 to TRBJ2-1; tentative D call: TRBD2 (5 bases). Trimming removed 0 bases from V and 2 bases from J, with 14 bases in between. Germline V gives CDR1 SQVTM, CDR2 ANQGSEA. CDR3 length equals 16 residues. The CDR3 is CSVEDYRGHTYNEQFF. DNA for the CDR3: TGCAGCGTTGAAGATTACCGCGGGCATACCTACAATGAGCAGTTCTTC.

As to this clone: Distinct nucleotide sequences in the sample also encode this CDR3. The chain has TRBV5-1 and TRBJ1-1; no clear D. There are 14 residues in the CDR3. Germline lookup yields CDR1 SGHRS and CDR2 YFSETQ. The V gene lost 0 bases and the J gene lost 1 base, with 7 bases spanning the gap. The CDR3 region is CASSLGQTNTEAFF. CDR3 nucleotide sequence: TGCGCCAGCAGCTTGGGACAAACGAACACTGAAGCTTTCTTT.

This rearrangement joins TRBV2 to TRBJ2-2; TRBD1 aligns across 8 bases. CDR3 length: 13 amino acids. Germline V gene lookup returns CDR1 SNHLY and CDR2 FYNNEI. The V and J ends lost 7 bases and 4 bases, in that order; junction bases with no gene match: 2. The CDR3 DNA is TGTGCCAGCATCAGGGGGCGCACCGGGGAGCTGTTTTTT. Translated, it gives CASIRGRTGELFF.

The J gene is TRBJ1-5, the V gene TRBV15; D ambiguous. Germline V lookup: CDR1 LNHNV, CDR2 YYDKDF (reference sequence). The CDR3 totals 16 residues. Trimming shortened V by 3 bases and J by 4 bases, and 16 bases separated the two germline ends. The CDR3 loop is CATSRGRMEGNQPQHF. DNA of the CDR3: TGTGCCACCAGCAGGGGGAGGATGGAGGGAAATCAGCCCCAGCATTTT.

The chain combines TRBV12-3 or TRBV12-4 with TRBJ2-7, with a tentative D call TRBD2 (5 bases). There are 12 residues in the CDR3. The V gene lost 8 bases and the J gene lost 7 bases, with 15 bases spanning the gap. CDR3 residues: CASAGQAWEQYF. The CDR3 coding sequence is TGTGCCAGCGCGGGCCAGGCATGGGAGCAGTACTTC.

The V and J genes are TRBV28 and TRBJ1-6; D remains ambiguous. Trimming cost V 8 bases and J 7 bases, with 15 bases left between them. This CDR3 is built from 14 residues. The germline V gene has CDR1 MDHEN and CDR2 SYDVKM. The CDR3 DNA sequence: TGTGCCAGCGCCTTGGTCCAGGAAAATTCACCCCTCCACTTT. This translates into CASALVQENSPLHF.

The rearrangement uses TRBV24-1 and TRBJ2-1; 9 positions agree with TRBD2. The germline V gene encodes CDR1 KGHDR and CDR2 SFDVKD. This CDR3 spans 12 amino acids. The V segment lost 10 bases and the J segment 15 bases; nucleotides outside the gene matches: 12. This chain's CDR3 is CATSRGRALLFF. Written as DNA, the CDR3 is TGTGCCACGTCACGCGGGAGGGCCCTTCTGTTCTTC.

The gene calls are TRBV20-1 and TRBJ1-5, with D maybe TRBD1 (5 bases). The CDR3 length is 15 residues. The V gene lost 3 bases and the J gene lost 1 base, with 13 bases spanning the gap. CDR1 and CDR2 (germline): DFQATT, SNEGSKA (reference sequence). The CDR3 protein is CSASQGAPSNQPQHF. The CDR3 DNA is TGCAGTGCTAGTCAAGGGGCTCCGAGCAATCAGCCCCAGCATTTT.

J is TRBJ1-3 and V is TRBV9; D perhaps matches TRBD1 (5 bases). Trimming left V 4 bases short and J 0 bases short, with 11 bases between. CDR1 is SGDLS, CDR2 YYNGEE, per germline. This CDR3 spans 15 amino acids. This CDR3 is CASSRPGVSGNTIYF. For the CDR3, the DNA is TGTGCCAGCAGCCGACCGGGGGTCTCTGGAAACACCATATATTTT.

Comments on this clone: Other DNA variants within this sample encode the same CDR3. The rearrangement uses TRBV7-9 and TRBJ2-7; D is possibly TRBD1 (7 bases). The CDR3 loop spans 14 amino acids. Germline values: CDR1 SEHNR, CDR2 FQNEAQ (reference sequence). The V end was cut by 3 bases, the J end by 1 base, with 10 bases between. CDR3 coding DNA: TGTGCCAGCAGCTTCCAGGGGGGTTCCTACGAGCAGTACTTC. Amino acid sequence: CASSFQGGSYEQYF.

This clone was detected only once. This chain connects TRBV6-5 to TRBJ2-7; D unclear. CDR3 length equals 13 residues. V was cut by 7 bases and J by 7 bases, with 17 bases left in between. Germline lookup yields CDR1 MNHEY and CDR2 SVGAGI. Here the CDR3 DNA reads TGTGCCAGCATGAGGCAGCGTCTACGGGAGCAGTACTTC. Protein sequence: CASMRQRLREQYF.

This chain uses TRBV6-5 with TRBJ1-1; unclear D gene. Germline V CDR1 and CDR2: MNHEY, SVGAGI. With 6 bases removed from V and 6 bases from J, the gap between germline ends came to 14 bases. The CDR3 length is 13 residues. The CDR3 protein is CASRVGLGAEAFF. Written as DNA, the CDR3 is TGTGCCAGCAGGGTCGGACTTGGAGCTGAAGCTTTCTTT.

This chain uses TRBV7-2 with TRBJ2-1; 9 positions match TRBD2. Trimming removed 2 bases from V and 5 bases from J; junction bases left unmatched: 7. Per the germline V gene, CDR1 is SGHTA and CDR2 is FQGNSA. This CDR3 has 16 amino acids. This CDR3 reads CASSLKRGGANNEQFF. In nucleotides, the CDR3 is TGTGCCAGCAGCTTAAAACGCGGGGGGGCTAACAATGAGCAGTTCTTC.

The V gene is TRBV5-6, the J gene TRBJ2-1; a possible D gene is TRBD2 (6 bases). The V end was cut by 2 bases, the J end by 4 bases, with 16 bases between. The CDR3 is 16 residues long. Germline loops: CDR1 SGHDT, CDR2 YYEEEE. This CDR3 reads CASSLNAGGNYNEQFF. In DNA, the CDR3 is TGTGCCAGCAGCTTAAATGCGGGCGGGAATTACAATGAGCAGTTCTTC.

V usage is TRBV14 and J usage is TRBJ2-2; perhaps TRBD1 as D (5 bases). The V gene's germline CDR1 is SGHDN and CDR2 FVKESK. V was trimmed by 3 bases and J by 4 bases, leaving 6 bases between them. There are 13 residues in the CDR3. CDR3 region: CASSQQGTGELFF. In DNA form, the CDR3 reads TGTGCCAGCAGCCAGCAGGGCACCGGGGAGCTGTTTTTT.

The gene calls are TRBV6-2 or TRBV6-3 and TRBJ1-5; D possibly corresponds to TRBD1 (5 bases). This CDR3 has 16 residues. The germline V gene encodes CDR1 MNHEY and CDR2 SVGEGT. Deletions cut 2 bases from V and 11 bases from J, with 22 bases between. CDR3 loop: CASSYPPTGVGGAQHF. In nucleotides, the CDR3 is TGTGCCAGCAGTTACCCACCGACGGGGGTGGGGGGGGCCCAGCATTTT.

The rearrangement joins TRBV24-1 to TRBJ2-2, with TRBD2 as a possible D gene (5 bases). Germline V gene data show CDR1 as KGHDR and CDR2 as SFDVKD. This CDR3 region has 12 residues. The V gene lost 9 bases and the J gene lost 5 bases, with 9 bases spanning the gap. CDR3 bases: TGTGCCACCGCACGGGGTACCGGGGAGCTGTTTTTT. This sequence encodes CATARGTGELFF.